This TCR beta chain was recovered during a study of identical twins. Study-wide findings and caveats: High-abundance cord blood beta clonotypes had fewer insertions; memory repertoires showed none.

Of note for this clonotype: Antigen unknown.

Germline CDR1 and CDR2: SGHTA and FQGNSA. The CDR3 covers 17 residues. V was pared by 5 bases and J by 1 base, with 10 bases of the junction left unmatched. TCRdb passed the 5' RACE reads through MiXCR, listing each CDR3 protein once. The sample records some 570,000 distinct CDR3 sequences, more than 20% being singletons. This sample also belongs to another study, concerning yellow fever vaccine responses in identical twins.

The specimen was CD4+ T cells sorted from blood. The chain carries TRBV7-2 and TRBJ2-3, with 9 bases matching TRBD1. The sequence derives from a woman aged 18-29 years in good health. The CDR3 DNA reads TGTGCCAGCAGCCTACAGGGGGCTCTTCTAGGCACAGATACGCAGTATTTT. Amino acid sequence: CASSLQGALLGTDTQYF.